Described below is a single T cell receptor (beta chain) sequence and its context. Its antigen is unknown. Germline V gene sequence: CDR1 GTSNPN, CDR2 SVGIG (reference sequence). The length of the CDR3 is 11 residues. Deletions cut 3 bases from V and 8 bases from J, with 7 bases between. The data belong to a study of blood T cell dynamics during melanoma immunotherapy. Study-level information: Standard first-line treatment here was pembrolizumab or nivolumab plus ipilimumab in metastatic melanoma. Whole-study results and caveats: Clones driving repertoire changes may be melanoma-specific or general immune activation.

The method was immunoSEQ multiplex PCR; TCRdb's version includes in-frame clones alone and lacks a portion of them. In the table there are roughly 5,000 clones, roughly 90% of which are singletons. Time point given: week 3, after first cycle of checkpoint inhibitor. The rearrangement joins TRBV30 to TRBJ2-2; D not resolved. Specimen: blood, collected from a patient treated with checkpoint blockade. The clonotype originates from a human donor with melanoma. The CDR3 spells CAWSGSGELFF. The DNA for the CDR3 is TGTGCCTGGAGCGGGTCAGGGGAGCTGTTTTTT.